These 28 T cell receptor beta chains were all obtained from the same sample, sequenced in a study of control samples from healthy donors and cancer patients. Assay used: immunoSEQ multiplex PCR; TCRdb lists only in-frame clones, some missing. This sample has 150,000 to 200,000 clones, with over 85% found just once. The sequenced sample was blood. Receptors originate from a man in his thirties or forties in good health.

This rearrangement joins TRBV2 to TRBJ2-7; D remains ambiguous. Trimming removed 5 bases from V and 3 bases from J, with 11 bases in between. The CDR3 loop spans 13 amino acids. Germline V gives CDR1 SNHLY, CDR2 FYNNEI. The CDR3 nucleotides read TGTGCCAGCAGTAGTAGCCCGTACTACGAGCAGTACTTC. It is translated as CASSSSPYYEQYF.

This chain joins TRBV10-3 and TRBJ1-1; no clear D gene. The length of the CDR3 is 14 residues. V was trimmed by 3 bases and J by 4 bases, leaving 12 bases between them. Germline-derived CDR1 and CDR2 are ENHRY and SYGVKD. For the CDR3, the DNA is TGTGCCATCAGTGATGTGGGTGAGGTCACTGAAGCTTTCTTT. This encodes CAISDVGEVTEAFF.

The V and J genes are TRBV7-2 and TRBJ2-7, with D perhaps matching TRBD1 (6 bases). In germline, CDR1 is SGHTA, CDR2 FQGNSA. This CDR3 is built from 15 residues. V dropped 7 bases and J dropped 0 bases, with 16 bases sitting between them. The CDR3 nucleotides are TGTGCCAGCACCGTCACGGCAGGGGTCTCCTACGAGCAGTACTTC. This sequence encodes CASTVTAGVSYEQYF.

In its sample, this clone was seen a few times. This rearrangement joins TRBV4-2 to TRBJ2-2; D may correspond to TRBD1 or TRBD2 (6 bases each). There are 16 residues in the CDR3. Germline CDR1 LGHNA, CDR2 YNFKEQ. V was trimmed by 1 base and J by 9 bases, leaving 18 bases between them. Written as DNA, the CDR3 is TGTGCCAGCAGCCAAGGGGAGCTCGGGGGCCTGCGGGAGCTGTTTTTT. Translation: CASSQGELGGLRELFF.

The chain employs TRBV5-4 and TRBJ2-4; 8 bases match TRBD2. The CDR3 extends over 17 amino acids. Germline V gives CDR1 SGHNT, CDR2 YYREEE (reference sequence). Losses at the gene ends were 3 bases for V and 1 base for J; bases not matched to a gene: 9. CDR3 in amino acids: CASSSTGRGAAKNIQYF. Here the CDR3 DNA reads TGTGCCAGCAGCTCCACCGGGAGGGGGGCGGCCAAAAACATTCAGTACTTC. Full variable domain (missing parts from reference TRBV5-4 and TRBJ2-4): ETGVTQSPTHLIKTRGQQVTLRCSSQSGHNTVSWYQQALGQGPQFIFQYYREEENGRGNFPPRFSGLQFPNYSSELNVNALELDDSALYLCASSSTGRGAAKNIQYFGAGTRLSVL.

V gene TRBV6-5 combines with J gene TRBJ1-2; D remains ambiguous. V was shortened by 2 bases and J by 2 bases, with 15 bases between the two germline ends. The V gene's germline CDR1 is MNHEY and CDR2 SVGAGI. The CDR3 totals 16 residues. CDR3 region: CASSYADGWENYGYTF. CDR3 DNA: TGTGCCAGCAGTTACGCGGACGGCTGGGAGAACTATGGCTACACCTTC.

The CDR3 region has the DNA TGTGCCAGCAGCTCCGGTTACAATGAGCAGTTCTTC. This sequence encodes CASSSGYNEQFF. The chain carries TRBV5-4 and TRBJ2-1; D is unresolved. The germline V and J ends were trimmed by 3 bases and 4 bases, with 5 bases remaining between them. CDR3 length: 12 residues. Germline values: CDR1 SGHNT, CDR2 YYREEE (reference sequence).

V usage is TRBV7-6 and J usage is TRBJ1-1, with a possible D match to TRBD1 (6 bases). CDR1 SGHVS and CDR2 FNYEAQ come from the germline V gene. V gave up 2 bases and J gave up 6 bases, with 16 bases separating them. The CDR3 is 15 residues long. CDR3 sequence: CASSLQKGTGSEAFF. In DNA, the CDR3 is TGTGCCAGCAGCTTACAAAAGGGAACAGGGTCTGAAGCTTTCTTT. The entire variable domain, with the rest obtained from reference TRBV7-6 and TRBJ1-1, is as follows: GAGVSQSPRYKVTKRGQDVALRCDPISGHVSLYWYRQALGQGPEFLTYFNYEAQQDKSGLPNDRFSAERPEGSISTLTIQRTEQRDSAMYRCASSLQKGTGSEAFFGQGTRLTVV.

The chain combines TRBV27 with TRBJ2-6; possible D gene TRBD1, 6 bases. Trimming removed 4 bases at V and 0 bases at J, with 10 bases between. CDR1 and CDR2 from the germline V gene are MNHEY and SMNVEV (reference sequence). CDR3 length: 16 amino acids. DNA of the CDR3: TGTGCCAGCAGTTCACGGACAGTCTCTGGGGCCAACGTCCTGACTTTC. Translation: CASSSRTVSGANVLTF.

The V call is TRBV2, the J call TRBJ1-4; maybe TRBD1 (6 bases). The CDR3 covers 14 residues. The germline V and J ends were trimmed by 9 bases and 2 bases, with 13 bases remaining between them. CDR1 is SNHLY, CDR2 FYNNEI, per germline. CDR3 in amino acids: CASKIGQTNEKLFF. DNA of the CDR3: TGTGCCAGTAAAATAGGACAGACTAATGAAAAACTGTTTTTT.

On this clone: Other DNA sequences in the same sample also yield this CDR3. The rearrangement uses TRBV5-1 and TRBJ2-1; D is possibly TRBD2 (5 bases). V lost 0 bases, J lost 5 bases, and 6 bases lay in between. The V gene's germline CDR1 is SGHRS and CDR2 YFSETQ. The CDR3 extends over 13 amino acids. CDR3 in DNA: TGCGCCAGCAGCTTGGGGAGGAACAATGAGCAGTTCTTC. This codes for CASSLGRNNEQFF.

The chain recombines TRBV9 with TRBJ2-7; D is unclear. Germline V gene data show CDR1 as SGDLS and CDR2 as YYNGEE. This CDR3 comprises 14 residues. The V gene lost 0 bases and the J gene lost 4 bases, with 11 bases spanning the gap. CDR3 in DNA: TGTGCCAGCAGCGTAGGATATACGGGTTACGAGCAGTACTTC. This sequence encodes CASSVGYTGYEQYF.

As concerns this clone: Other DNA variants within this sample encode the same CDR3. The V call is TRBV5-1, the J call TRBJ1-5, with a weak D call TRBD1 (5 bases). Germline V lookup: CDR1 SGHRS, CDR2 YFSETQ. The ends were cut back, 0 bases at V and 0 bases at J, with 7 bases in the middle. CDR3 length: 15 amino acids. The CDR3 region has the DNA TGCGCCAGCAGCTTGGAAGGGGTTAGCAATCAGCCCCAGCATTTT. The encoded protein is CASSLEGVSNQPQHF.

V gene TRBV2 combines with J gene TRBJ1-4, with D possibly being TRBD1 (5 bases). Trimming pared 4 bases from V and 7 bases from J, leaving 19 bases between. The V gene's germline CDR1 is SNHLY and CDR2 FYNNEI. This CDR3 is built from 16 residues. CDR3 nucleotides: TGTGCCAGCAGTGTAAGCGGGACCCGGCAAAGTGAAAAACTGTTTTTT. Protein product: CASSVSGTRQSEKLFF. Looking up the rest from reference TRBV2 and TRBJ1-4 gives the full variable domain: EPEVTQTPSHQVTQMGQEVILRCVPISNHLYFYWYRQILGQKVEFLVSFYNNEISEKSEIFDDQFSVERPDGSNFTLKIRSTKLEDSAMYFCASSVSGTRQSEKLFFGSGTQLSVL.

This sequence joins TRBV7-3 and TRBJ2-1; possible D gene TRBD2, 5 bases. Per the germline V gene, CDR1 is SGHTA and CDR2 is FQGTGA. CDR3 length equals 15 residues. The V and J ends lost 2 bases and 6 bases respectively, with 14 bases between them. CDR3: CASSLGLAFPNEQFF. In DNA, the CDR3 is TGTGCCAGCAGCTTAGGGCTAGCCTTCCCCAATGAGCAGTTCTTC.

About this clone: Other DNA variants within this sample encode the same CDR3. The V gene is TRBV12-3 or TRBV12-4, the J gene TRBJ1-2; no definite D call. Deletions cut 5 bases from V and 3 bases from J, with 10 bases between. The CDR3 is made up of 13 amino acids. CDR3 amino acids: CASSATGDYGYTF. DNA for the CDR3: TGTGCCAGCAGTGCGACCGGGGACTATGGCTACACCTTC.

The chain uses TRBV5-1 and TRBJ2-7, with 8 bases fitting TRBD2. CDR3 length: 15 residues. The germline V gene has CDR1 SGHRS and CDR2 YFSETQ. V was pared by 4 bases and J by 2 bases, with 8 bases of the junction left unmatched. The CDR3 spells CASSGGSGGTYEQYF. CDR3 nucleotide sequence: TGCGCCAGCAGCGGGGGGAGCGGGGGCACCTACGAGCAGTACTTC.

The chain joins TRBV4-2 to TRBJ1-6, with unresolved D. Trimming took off 6 bases at V and 5 bases at J, with 14 bases between the two ends. This CDR3 is built from 15 residues. Germline values: CDR1 LGHNA, CDR2 YNFKEQ. The CDR3 nucleotides are TGTGCCAGCAGACCTACACGTGGGGATAATTCACCCCTCCACTTT. Translated, it gives CASRPTRGDNSPLHF.

The chain combines TRBV27 with TRBJ2-3; 7 bases match TRBD1. Germline V gives CDR1 MNHEY, CDR2 SMNVEV (reference sequence). V shed 6 bases and J 1 base; nucleotides not matched to a gene: 10. The CDR3 consists of 16 residues. For the CDR3, the DNA is TGTGCCAGCAGCTATACAGGGGTTCAAGGCACAGATACGCAGTATTTT. As protein: CASSYTGVQGTDTQYF.

This chain links TRBV2 with TRBJ1-2; TRBD1 aligns across 7 bases. The CDR3 is 12 amino acids. Germline lookup yields CDR1 SNHLY and CDR2 FYNNEI. The V segment lost 5 bases and the J segment 5 bases; nucleotides outside the gene matches: 2. The CDR3 protein is CASSQQGYGYTF. The CDR3 DNA reads as TGTGCCAGCAGTCAACAGGGGTATGGCTACACCTTC.

The chain couples TRBV6-2 or TRBV6-3 to TRBJ2-1; 9 bases line up with TRBD2. Trimming took 4 bases from V and 10 from J; bases not matched to a gene: 11. Germline V gene sequence: CDR1 MNHEY, CDR2 SVGEGT. The CDR3 has 15 residues. DNA of the CDR3: TGTGCCAGCAGTTTGGGTAGCGGGAGATCGAGAGAGCAGTTCTTC. Translation: CASSLGSGRSREQFF.

The chain couples TRBV29-1 to TRBJ2-5; TRBD2 aligns across 7 bases. The CDR3 runs 13 residues. The ends lost 4 bases at V and 3 bases at J; junction bases unmatched: 5. Germline V gives CDR1 SQVTM, CDR2 ANQGSEA. CDR3 loop: CSVVRLAEETQYF. The CDR3 bases are TGCAGCGTTGTTAGGCTAGCGGAAGAGACCCAGTACTTC.

The chain combines TRBV25-1 with TRBJ1-2; no definite D call. The CDR3 is made up of 15 amino acids. Trimming removed 1 base from V and 6 bases from J, with 15 bases in between. The V gene's germline CDR1 is MGHDK and CDR2 SYGVNS. In DNA, the CDR3 is TGTGCCAGCAGTGAATTCCCCTCCGGACTGGATGGCTACACCTTC. Residues: CASSEFPSGLDGYTF.

The chain has TRBV7-8 and TRBJ1-1; TRBD1 is a possible D gene (5 bases). CDR1 SGHVS and CDR2 FQNEAQ come from the germline V gene. The CDR3 sequence is 16 residues long. V was shortened by 5 bases and J by 5 bases, with 21 bases between the two germline ends. The CDR3 DNA is TGTGCCAGCAGCCCATCCAACGGGCAAACAGGTACTGAAGCTTTCTTT. This sequence encodes CASSPSNGQTGTEAFF.

The chain employs TRBV20-1 and TRBJ2-5; D not certain. The germline V gene has CDR1 DFQATT and CDR2 SNEGSKA (reference sequence). The CDR3 consists of 10 residues. Trimming took 3 bases from V and 3 from J, leaving 2 bases between them. The CDR3 DNA reads as TGCAGTGCTAGCGAAGAGACCCAGTACTTC. It yields the protein CSASEETQYF.

V usage is TRBV19 and J usage is TRBJ2-5; 16 positions agree with TRBD2. CDR1 LNHDA and CDR2 SQIVND come from the germline V gene (reference sequence). V lost 9 bases and J lost 2; bases outside the gene matches: 12. There are 18 residues in the CDR3. The CDR3 loop is CASAGTSGRARRQETQYF. The CDR3 region has the DNA TGTGCCAGCGCCGGGACTAGCGGGAGGGCCCGCCGGCAAGAGACCCAGTACTTC.

Only one count was recorded for this clone. This chain's CDR3 is CASTETGGDYGYTF. DNA of the CDR3: TGTGCCAGCACGGAGACAGGGGGCGACTATGGCTACACCTTC. The rearrangement links TRBV6-5 to TRBJ1-2, with 10 bases lining up with TRBD1. V gave up 7 bases and J gave up 3 bases; unmatched junction bases: 5. CDR1 and CDR2 from the germline V gene are MNHEY and SVGAGI. This CDR3 contains 14 residues.

The chain uses TRBV5-1 and TRBJ2-1, with D maybe TRBD2 (6 bases). Germline V gene lookup returns CDR1 SGHRS and CDR2 YFSETQ. CDR3 size: 16 residues. Trimming left V 2 bases short and J 0 bases short, with 12 bases between. CDR3: CASSFGRGSSYNEQFF. As DNA, the CDR3 is TGCGCCAGCAGCTTCGGACGGGGGAGCTCCTACAATGAGCAGTTCTTC.